A single sample is the source of the 23 T cell receptor beta chains below, sequenced in a study of blood T cells in healthy people across ages. Using a J-beta primer mix together with a sample-barcoded 5' primer, a second PCR was run for roughly 6 to 12 cycles. TCRdb called the 5' RACE reads again in MiXCR, with one record for every CDR3 protein. The sample has 720,000 or so distinct CDR3 sequences; 35% to 50% are singletons. Sample: blood. These receptors all stem from an elderly man in good health.

The genes are TRBV4-3 and TRBJ2-3; D unclear. Trimming removed 4 bases from V and 1 base from J, with 12 bases in between. The germline V gene has CDR1 LGHNA and CDR2 YSLEER. The CDR3 consists of 15 residues. The CDR3: CASSPRVGGTDTQYF. The CDR3 region has the DNA TGCGCCAGCAGCCCCCGGGTAGGCGGCACAGATACGCAGTATTTT.

For this clonotype: The junction shows a germline mismatch at one end, possibly a read error. This chain connects TRBV15 to TRBJ2-1; D may correspond to TRBD1 or TRBD2 (5 bases each). Germline lookup yields CDR1 LNHNV and CDR2 YYDKDF (reference sequence). This CDR3 has 14 amino acids. CDR3 DNA: TGTGCCGCCAGCACCGGGACCGTAGGCGATGAGCAGTTCTTC. This sequence encodes CAASTGTVGDEQFF.

Many counts were recorded for this clonotype. The chain has TRBV5-1 and TRBJ1-2, with no clear D. The germline V gene has CDR1 SGHRS and CDR2 YFSETQ. V lost 0 bases to trimming and J lost 8 bases, with 14 bases between them. The CDR3 totals 14 residues. CDR3 in amino acids: CASSLGRSERGYTF. The DNA of the CDR3 is TGCGCCAGCAGCTTGGGACGGAGCGAAAGAGGCTACACCTTC.

This clonotype was observed at least ten times. The rearrangement links TRBV12-3 or TRBV12-4 to TRBJ1-5; the D gene is possibly TRBD1 (6 bases). This CDR3 spans 15 amino acids. V was cut by 1 base and J by 4 bases, with 11 bases left in between. The CDR3 loop is CASSLGQGRNQPQHF. As DNA, the CDR3 is TGTGCCAGCAGTTTAGGGCAGGGGCGAAATCAGCCCCAGCATTTT.

This clonotype has ten or more counts. The chain's CDR3 is CATAGTGDFYGYTF. DNA of the CDR3: TGTGCCACCGCCGGGACAGGAGACTTCTATGGCTACACCTTC. V usage is TRBV6-1 and J usage is TRBJ1-2, with 8 bases that match TRBD1. CDR3 length: 14 residues. Germline loops: CDR1 MNHNS, CDR2 SASEGT. Trimming cost V 10 bases and J 4 bases; bases outside gene matches: 11.

The sample holds a few counts of this clonotype. At one of its ends the junction is not consistent with the germline gene, which may arise from a read error. The gene calls are TRBV6-1 and TRBJ2-1; no definite D call. The germline V gene has CDR1 MNHNS and CDR2 SASEGT. The CDR3 totals 16 residues. This CDR3 is CASREGLVVRYNEQFF. In nucleotides, the CDR3 is TGTGCCAGCAGGGAAGGGTTGGTGGTTCGATACAATGAGCAGTTCTTC.

This clonotype was observed at least ten times. The V gene is TRBV4-2, the J gene TRBJ2-5; 8 bases map to TRBD1. The CDR3 is made up of 16 amino acids. The V gene end was trimmed by 4 bases and the J gene end by 5 bases; junction bases not matched to a gene: 12. Germline CDR1 LGHNA, CDR2 YNFKEQ. The CDR3 loop is CASSPGQGSSWETQYF. In nucleotides, the CDR3 is TGTGCCAGCAGCCCCGGACAGGGTTCTTCGTGGGAGACCCAGTACTTC.

This clonotype came up many times. In DNA form, the CDR3 reads TGTGCCAGCCATAGCGGAGAGACCTCCTACGAGCAGTACTTC. It codes for CASHSGETSYEQYF. The J gene is TRBJ2-7, the V gene TRBV18; D perhaps matches TRBD2 (6 bases). Trimming pared 8 bases from V and 0 bases from J, leaving 14 bases between. There are 14 residues in the CDR3. The germline CDR1 and CDR2 sequences are KGHSH and LQKENI.

J is TRBJ2-7 and V is TRBV3-1; D ambiguous. The CDR3 runs to 14 residues. V dropped 2 bases and J dropped 5 bases, with 13 bases sitting between them. CDR1 is LGHDT and CDR2 is YNNKEL in the germline V gene (reference sequence). The CDR3 DNA reads as TGTGCCAGCAGCCAACGAACCTTTTCAAACGAGCAGTACTTC. Protein product: CASSQRTFSNEQYF.

The chain couples TRBV4-3 to TRBJ2-5; tentatively, D is TRBD1 or TRBD2 (5 bases each). Trimming cost V 6 bases and J 5 bases, with 22 bases left between them. In germline, CDR1 is LGHNA, CDR2 YSLEER. The length of the CDR3 is 16 residues. CDR3 loop: CASRNGAPTEDETQYF. CDR3 nucleotide sequence: TGCGCCAGCAGAAACGGGGCTCCCACAGAGGACGAGACCCAGTACTTC.

This clonotype was picked up many times. This sequence joins TRBV5-1 and TRBJ2-5, with D tentatively TRBD2 (6 bases). Deletions cut 0 bases from V and 1 base from J, with 10 bases between. The CDR3 is 15 amino acids. In germline, CDR1 is SGHRS, CDR2 YFSETQ. CDR3 region: CASSLDGTLQETQYF. CDR3 sequence (DNA): TGCGCCAGCAGCTTGGACGGGACTCTCCAAGAGACCCAGTACTTC.

This chain links TRBV12-3 or TRBV12-4 with TRBJ2-4; D is ambiguous. Trimming pared 3 bases from V and 2 bases from J, leaving 11 bases between. The CDR3 runs to 15 residues. The chain's CDR3 is CASSFAAGTKNIQYF. The CDR3 DNA reads TGTGCCAGCAGTTTTGCCGCTGGAACCAAAAACATTCAGTACTTC.

This rearrangement joins TRBV15 to TRBJ2-5; either TRBD1 or TRBD2 may fit D (5 bases each). Matching the DNA end better, TRBJ2-7 makes the J call doubtful. Germline V gene lookup returns CDR1 LNHNV and CDR2 YYDKDF (reference sequence). The CDR3 is 13 residues long. The CDR3 sequence: CATSRDQRGEQYF. The DNA of the CDR3 is TGTGCCACCAGCAGAGATCAGAGGGGCGAGCAGTACTTC.

The rearrangement uses TRBV12-3 or TRBV12-4 and TRBJ2-5; 7 bases align to TRBD2. The J segment lost 2 bases and the V segment lost 5 bases, leaving 11 bases of the junction unmatched. The CDR3 is 16 residues long. CDR3 DNA: TGTGCCAGCAGTCGGCGTGGCGGGGGTGTACAAGAGACCCAGTACTTC. It encodes CASSRRGGGVQETQYF.

The J gene is TRBJ1-2, the V gene TRBV20-1; D gene ambiguous. CDR3 length equals 12 residues. The V end lost 3 bases, the J end lost 6 bases, and 11 bases lay between the germline ends. Germline V CDR1 and CDR2: DFQATT, SNEGSKA (reference sequence). CDR3 bases: TGCAGTGCTAGCGGGCGGAGAAATGGCTACACCTTC. This sequence encodes CSASGRRNGYTF.

V usage is TRBV5-1 and J usage is TRBJ2-2, with a weak D call TRBD1 (6 bases). From germline, CDR1 is SGHRS and CDR2 YFSETQ. V lost 3 bases and J lost 3, with 12 bases in between. The CDR3 loop spans 15 amino acids. CDR3 sequence (DNA): TGCGCCAGCAGCTCCAGACAGGCAGACACCGGGGAGCTGTTTTTT. Amino acid sequence: CASSSRQADTGELFF.

This clonotype was counted between two and nine times. The rearrangement links TRBV20-1 to TRBJ2-7; possible D gene TRBD1, 6 bases. CDR3 size: 15 residues. The V end lost 3 bases, the J end lost 2 bases, and 17 bases lay between the germline ends. The germline V gene encodes CDR1 DFQATT and CDR2 SNEGSKA (reference sequence). Here the CDR3 reads CSASRYGGVPYEQYF. The CDR3 DNA is TGCAGTGCTAGCAGATATGGGGGCGTGCCCTACGAGCAGTACTTC.

The rearrangement joins TRBV6-1 to TRBJ1-4; 8 nucleotides line up with TRBD1. Germline V lookup: CDR1 MNHNS, CDR2 SASEGT. This CDR3 has 14 amino acids. Trimming took 7 bases from V and 7 from J; bases not matched to a gene: 8. In DNA form, the CDR3 reads TGTGCCAGCACAAGACAGGGGAGGGCTGAAAAACTGTTTTTT. It translates to CASTRQGRAEKLFF.

The chain combines TRBV5-1 with TRBJ1-4, with TRBD1 matching 7 bases. The J segment lost 7 bases and the V segment lost 2 bases, leaving 5 bases of the junction unmatched. This CDR3 has 14 residues. Germline CDR1 is SGHRS and CDR2 is YFSETQ. The CDR3 region has the DNA TGCGCCAGCAGCTTCGGACAGGATGGTGAAAAACTGTTTTTT. This codes for CASSFGQDGEKLFF.

The chain couples TRBV28 to TRBJ2-5; 11 positions agree with TRBD2. The J call may be faulty, since TRBJ2-1 better matches the DNA end. This CDR3 is 18 amino acids long. The V gene's germline CDR1 is MDHEN and CDR2 SYDVKM. CDR3 sequence (DNA): TGTGCCAGCAGGTCCTCCGGGACTAGCGGATATTACCAAGAGACCCAGTTCTTC. Residues: CASRSSGTSGYYQETQFF.

Only one count was recorded for this clonotype. The chain employs TRBV27 and TRBJ2-1, with TRBD1 as a possible D gene (6 bases). The ends were cut back, 5 bases at V and 0 bases at J, with 17 bases in the middle. The CDR3 runs to 17 residues. CDR1 and CDR2 (germline): MNHEY, SMNVEV (reference sequence). Here the CDR3 reads CASSIPFTGSSYNEQFF. CDR3 bases: TGTGCCAGCAGTATCCCCTTTACAGGGAGCTCCTACAATGAGCAGTTCTTC.

This clonotype has a handful of counts. The chain employs TRBV6-2 or TRBV6-3 and TRBJ2-2; 14 bases are a match to TRBD2. V trimming: 8 bases; J trimming: 2 bases; junction bases outside the gene matches: 4. The length of the CDR3 is 16 residues. The germline V gene has CDR1 MNHEY and CDR2 SVGEGT. The CDR3 coding sequence is TGTGCCAGCGTCGGGACTAGCGGGAGTAACACCGGGGAGCTGTTTTTT. It specifies CASVGTSGSNTGELFF.

Written as DNA, the CDR3 is TGCGCCAGCAGCCCCGGGACAGATAGCACAGATACGCAGTATTTT. Translating it yields CASSPGTDSTDTQYF. V is TRBV5-1 and J is TRBJ2-3; 7 bases agree with TRBD1. In germline, CDR1 is SGHRS, CDR2 YFSETQ. The CDR3 is made up of 15 amino acids. V was pared by 4 bases and J by 0 bases, with 5 bases of the junction left unmatched.